These 24 T cell receptor beta chains share one sample of origin, sequenced in a study of vaccination effects on CD4 cells after COVID-19. Using immunoSEQ multiplex PCR, the repertoire was profiled, and TCRdb retains in-frame clones only, with some absent. The data show 65,000 to 95,000 clones, roughly 80% seen once. With the ViraFEST assay, the study expanded antigen-specific CD4+ T cells using viral peptide pools, then sequenced them. When less than 11 days of culture had elapsed, CD4+ T cells were isolated. Of the BNT162b2 and mRNA-1273 vaccines, participants received two doses of one or the other. Their antigens remain unidentified. Sequenced material: CD4+ T cells from PBMCs cultured with HCoV-OC43 spike peptides, taken after COVID-19 vaccination. Regarding subset: HCoV-OC43 spike overlapping peptide pool stimulation. These receptors came from a human donor who received a COVID-19 vaccine.

V and J are TRBV3-1 (or the pseudogene TRBV3-2) and TRBJ2-3, with D perhaps assigned TRBD1 or TRBD2 (6 bases each). V was trimmed by 6 bases and J by 2 bases, leaving 15 bases between them. Germline V CDR1 and CDR2: LGHDT, YNNKEL (reference sequence). The CDR3 is 15 amino acids. The CDR3 region has the DNA TGTGCCAGCAGAGTATGGGGGGCCGACACAGATACGCAGTATTTT. This encodes CASRVWGADTDTQYF.

J is TRBJ1-6 and V is TRBV5-1; 9 positions match TRBD1. CDR3 size: 14 residues. J gave up 10 bases and V 4 bases, and 6 bases lay outside the gene matches. Germline V gene data show CDR1 as SGHRS and CDR2 as YFSETQ. The CDR3 nucleotides are TGCGCCAGCAGCCCGGGACAGGGCGCCTCACCCCTCCACTTT. Encoded protein: CASSPGQGASPLHF.

The CDR3: CASSLMGGGGGELFF. The DNA of the CDR3 is TGTGCCAGCAGCTTAATGGGGGGCGGAGGCGGGGAGCTGTTTTTT. The chain employs TRBV5-4 and TRBJ2-2; D is possibly TRBD1 or TRBD2 (6 bases each). V shed 2 bases and J shed 7 bases, with 15 bases lying between them. CDR1 and CDR2 (germline): SGHNT, YYREEE (reference sequence). The CDR3 length is 15 residues.

The chain uses TRBV5-1 and TRBJ1-1, with D possibly TRBD1 on 5 matching bases. Germline CDR1 SGHRS, CDR2 YFSETQ. The germline V and J ends were trimmed by 2 bases and 0 bases, with 11 bases remaining between them. This CDR3 has 15 amino acids. This chain's CDR3 is CASSFTGDLNTEAFF. The CDR3 DNA sequence: TGCGCCAGCAGCTTTACAGGAGATCTGAACACTGAAGCTTTCTTT. The full variable domain, with the rest looked up from reference TRBV5-1 and TRBJ1-1, is KAGVTQTPRYLIKTRGQQVTLSCSPISGHRSVSWYQQTPGQGLQFLFEYFSETQRNKGNFPGRFSGRQFSNSRSEMNVSTLELGDSALYLCASSFTGDLNTEAFFGQGTRLTVV.

The chain combines TRBV19 with TRBJ1-4; D is ambiguous. The CDR3 runs to 14 residues. With 7 bases removed from V and 0 bases from J, the gap between germline ends came to 9 bases. Germline CDR1 and CDR2: LNHDA and SQIVND (reference sequence). The chain's CDR3 is CASIGGSTNEKLFF. The CDR3 DNA reads TGTGCCAGTATAGGCGGCTCAACTAATGAAAAACTGTTTTTT.

The chain employs TRBV28 and TRBJ1-3; TRBD1 aligns across 8 bases. Germline V gene data show CDR1 as MDHEN and CDR2 as SYDVKM. The ends lost 6 bases at V and 0 bases at J; junction bases unmatched: 7. The CDR3 runs 16 residues. The CDR3 sequence: CASSTPDRGSGNTIYF. DNA of the CDR3: TGTGCCAGCAGCACCCCCGACAGGGGCTCTGGAAACACCATATATTTT. The full variable domain, its missing parts supplied by reference TRBV28 and TRBJ1-3, is DVKVTQSSRYLVKRTGEKVFLECVQDMDHENMFWYRQDPGLGLRLIYFSYDVKMKEKGDIPEGYSVSREKKERFSLILESASTNQTSMYLCASSTPDRGSGNTIYFGEGSWLTVV.

The chain employs TRBV7-9 and TRBJ2-5; TRBD2 is a possible D gene (6 bases). Germline lookup yields CDR1 SEHNR and CDR2 FQNEAQ (reference sequence). V lost 7 bases and J 2 bases, leaving 11 bases between the germline ends. The length of the CDR3 is 13 residues. The DNA of the CDR3 is TGTGCCAGCAATACCCGGGGGCAAGAGACCCAGTACTTC. Translated: CASNTRGQETQYF. Full variable domain (missing parts from reference TRBV7-9 and TRBJ2-5): DTGVSQNPRHKITKRGQNVTFRCDPISEHNRLYWYRQTLGQGPEFLTYFQNEAQLEKSRLLSDRFSAERPKGSFSTLEIQRTEQGDSAMYLCASNTRGQETQYFGPGTRLLVL.

The chain links TRBV9 to TRBJ1-6; no reliable D call. CDR1 and CDR2 from the germline V gene are SGDLS and YYNGEE. V lost 0 bases and J 4 bases, leaving 8 bases between the germline ends. The length of the CDR3 is 15 residues. The DNA for the CDR3 is TGTGCCAGCAGCGTAGGGCCGGATTATAATTCACCCCTCCACTTT. As protein: CASSVGPDYNSPLHF.

This clone was recorded once. The J gene is TRBJ2-3, the V gene TRBV19, with no clear D. Germline CDR1 reads LNHDA; CDR2 reads SQIVND (reference sequence). Trimming cost V 5 bases and J 5 bases, with 11 bases left between them. CDR3 size: 13 residues. The CDR3 here is CASSPRPQDTQYF. Here the CDR3 DNA reads TGTGCCAGTAGTCCCCGGCCCCAAGATACGCAGTATTTT.

The rearrangement uses TRBV5-5 and TRBJ1-2; 9 positions agree with TRBD1. The J segment lost 7 bases and the V segment lost 5 bases, leaving 12 bases of the junction unmatched. The CDR3 totals 15 residues. Germline CDR1 SGHKS, CDR2 YYEKEE (reference sequence). CDR3 nucleotides: TGTGCCAGCAGGCCTACCGGGACAGGGATGGCTGGCTACACCTTC. Amino acids: CASRPTGTGMAGYTF.

This chain connects TRBV18 to TRBJ2-6; TRBD1 might be the D (6 bases). V was cut by 4 bases and J by 3 bases, with 13 bases left in between. Per the germline V gene, CDR1 is KGHSH and CDR2 is LQKENI. This CDR3 region has 16 residues. The CDR3 DNA reads as TGTGCCAGCTCACAACTGGGGGCCGGTGGGGCCAACGTCCTGACTTTC. Its protein is CASSQLGAGGANVLTF. The variable domain in full, with the rest retrieved from reference TRBV18 and TRBJ2-6, is NAGVMQNPRHLVRRRGQEARLRCSPMKGHSHVYWYRQLPEEGLKFMVYLQKENIIDESGMPKERFSAEFPKEGPSILRIQQVVRGDSAAYFCASSQLGAGGANVLTFGAGSRLTVL.

The rearrangement uses TRBV7-2 and TRBJ2-7, with a weak D call TRBD1 (6 bases). The ends were cut back, 5 bases at V and 0 bases at J, with 17 bases in the middle. CDR1 and CDR2 (germline): SGHTA, FQGNSA. The CDR3 extends over 16 amino acids. Here the CDR3 DNA reads TGTGCCAGCAGCCCCACTCGGACAGTCTTCTCCTACGAGCAGTACGTC. This gives the protein CASSPTRTVFSYEQYV.

J is TRBJ2-5 and V is TRBV18; D is undetermined. Trimming pared 0 bases from V and 5 bases from J, leaving 7 bases between. The CDR3 is 13 amino acids. Looked up from germline, CDR1 is KGHSH and CDR2 is LQKENI. The CDR3 here is CASSPPTPETQYF. The CDR3 coding sequence is TGTGCCAGCTCACCACCAACCCCGGAGACCCAGTACTTC. The full variable domain, rest sourced from reference TRBV18 and TRBJ2-5, is NAGVMQNPRHLVRRRGQEARLRCSPMKGHSHVYWYRQLPEEGLKFMVYLQKENIIDESGMPKERFSAEFPKEGPSILRIQQVVRGDSAAYFCASSPPTPETQYFGPGTRLLVL.

This clone was observed many times. V and J are TRBV7-8 and TRBJ1-3; no firm D call. CDR1 and CDR2 from the germline V gene are SGHVS and FQNEAQ. Trimming left V 5 bases short and J 0 bases short, with 11 bases between. This CDR3 contains 15 residues. The CDR3 region has the DNA TGTGCCAGCAGCGCCCGACGGATCTCTGGAAACACCATATATTTT. This sequence encodes CASSARRISGNTIYF.

This chain joins TRBV2 and TRBJ2-2; D is perhaps TRBD1 (5 bases). The CDR3 runs 14 residues. Germline assignment: CDR1 SNHLY and CDR2 FYNNEI. The V and J ends lost 6 bases and 7 bases respectively, with 15 bases between them. Written as DNA, the CDR3 is TGTGCCAGCAGGGGGCCCCCTCAAGGCGGGGAGCTGTTTTTT. This encodes CASRGPPQGGELFF.

This clone was recorded once. The V call is TRBV6-5, the J call TRBJ1-3; D call uncertain. Germline V lookup: CDR1 MNHEY, CDR2 SVGAGI. V was pared by 6 bases and J by 0 bases, with 9 bases between. CDR3 length: 14 amino acids. CDR3 sequence: CASRRPVSGNTIYF. As DNA, the CDR3 is TGTGCCAGCAGGAGACCTGTCTCTGGAAACACCATATATTTT.

The rearrangement links TRBV5-1 to TRBJ2-2; the D is unclear. This CDR3 spans 16 amino acids. CDR1 SGHRS and CDR2 YFSETQ come from the germline V gene. V was clipped by 0 bases and J by 0 bases, with 9 bases between them. The CDR3 DNA sequence: TGCGCCAGCAGCTTGGTAGGTCGGTCGAACACCGGGGAGCTGTTTTTT. It specifies CASSLVGRSNTGELFF. The full variable domain, rest sourced from reference TRBV5-1 and TRBJ2-2, is KAGVTQTPRYLIKTRGQQVTLSCSPISGHRSVSWYQQTPGQGLQFLFEYFSETQRNKGNFPGRFSGRQFSNSRSEMNVSTLELGDSALYLCASSLVGRSNTGELFFGEGSRLTVL.

This clone was counted a single time. V is TRBV28 and J is TRBJ2-7, with 9 bases matching TRBD2. V lost 5 bases and J lost 3; bases outside the gene matches: 8. This CDR3 has 15 residues. Per the germline V gene, CDR1 is MDHEN and CDR2 is SYDVKM. The CDR3 reads CASSPAGGLFYEQYV. CDR3 nucleotides: TGTGCCAGCAGTCCAGCGGGAGGATTATTCTACGAGCAGTACGTC.

The rearrangement uses TRBV6-4 and TRBJ1-1; 9 positions agree with TRBD1. CDR1 and CDR2 from the germline V gene are MRHNA and SNTAGT. V was clipped by 5 bases and J by 2 bases; unmatched bases: 3. The CDR3 has 14 residues. The CDR3 region is CASSPGQGNTEAFF. In DNA form, the CDR3 reads TGTGCCAGCAGTCCGGGACAGGGTAACACTGAAGCTTTCTTT.

This clone was recorded only once. The rearrangement links TRBV10-3 to TRBJ1-2; possible D gene TRBD1, 6 bases. The ends were cut back, 2 bases at V and 5 bases at J, with 18 bases in the middle. This CDR3 is 16 amino acids long. In germline, CDR1 is ENHRY, CDR2 SYGVKD. This CDR3 reads CAISEPGTNERYGYTF. In nucleotides, the CDR3 is TGTGCCATCAGTGAGCCCGGGACAAACGAGAGGTATGGCTACACCTTC.

This clone was detected only a few times. CDR3 nucleotide sequence: TGCGCCAGCAGCTTGGACGGGAGGTCGTACACTGAAGCTTTCTTT. As protein: CASSLDGRSYTEAFF. This sequence joins TRBV5-1 and TRBJ1-1; D ambiguous. The CDR3 runs to 15 residues. V dropped 0 bases and J dropped 3 bases, with 12 bases sitting between them. CDR1 and CDR2 from the germline V gene are SGHRS and YFSETQ.

The chain recombines TRBV11-3 with TRBJ2-1; unclear D gene. The CDR3 covers 15 residues. Trimming stripped 1 base from V and 2 bases from J, with 9 bases between. Germline CDR1 SGHNT, CDR2 YENEEA. The CDR3 DNA reads as TGTGCCAGCAGCTTAGTGTGGTCTCCCTACAATGAGCAGTTCTTC. The encoded protein is CASSLVWSPYNEQFF.

This clone was seen only a few times. This chain links TRBV12-3 or TRBV12-4 with TRBJ1-3, with D perhaps matching TRBD1 (6 bases). The CDR3 loop spans 13 amino acids. V was shortened by 11 bases and J by 1 base, with 12 bases between the two germline ends. The CDR3, as DNA: TGTGCCTTTCGACAGGCGTCTGGAAACACCATATATTTT. Its translation: CAFRQASGNTIYF.

CDR3 in amino acids: CASSEAPRGGQPQHF. CDR3 bases: TGTGCCAGCAGTGAAGCGCCCAGGGGAGGTCAGCCCCAGCATTTT. The chain uses TRBV6-1 and TRBJ1-5; tentative D call: TRBD1 (6 bases). The CDR3 totals 15 residues. Germline lookup yields CDR1 MNHNS and CDR2 SASEGT. V lost 0 bases to trimming and J lost 6 bases, with 12 bases between them.